These 18 T cell receptor beta chains share one sample of origin, sequenced in a study of blood T cell repertoires in COVID-19 (dated by TCRdb to 2020 to 2021). Libraries were built with the immunoSEQ multiplex PCR assay. The table was pulled from immuneACCESS by TCRdb, which kept in-frame rearrangements only. Such tables lose some clones; where checked, under half of the loss comes from unresolved V genes, and the rest has no known cause. A total of over 65,000 clones appear in this sample, about nine tenths of them only once. Jointly, the top ten make up 0.7% to 0.9% of the sample. Sequencing used peripheral blood. These receptors were taken from an elderly woman with acute or convalescent COVID-19.

The gene calls are TRBV11-1 and TRBJ2-2, with 7 positions matching TRBD1. The ends lost 2 bases at V and 3 bases at J; junction bases unmatched: 6. Germline values: CDR1 SGHAT, CDR2 FQDESV (reference sequence). The length of the CDR3 is 16 residues. The chain's CDR3 is CASSLYAGGHTGELFF. CDR3 bases: TGTGCCAGCAGCTTATACGCAGGGGGACACACCGGGGAGCTGTTTTTT.

V and J are TRBV9 and TRBJ1-1; 7 nucleotides align to TRBD1. From germline, CDR1 is SGDLS and CDR2 YYNGEE. V lost 1 base to trimming and J lost 3 bases; unmatched junction nucleotides: 9. The CDR3 is 16 amino acids. This CDR3 reads CASSVSGTAIHTEAFF. The CDR3 DNA sequence: TGTGCCAGCAGCGTATCCGGGACAGCGATACACACTGAAGCTTTCTTT.

This clone came up once. The gene calls are TRBV4-2 and TRBJ2-6, with 7 bases aligning to TRBD1. The germline CDR1 and CDR2 sequences are LGHNA and YNFKEQ. After removal of 0 bases from V and 0 bases from J, the junction contained 5 bases not matched to a gene. The CDR3 is 18 residues long. The CDR3 protein is CASSQEGQLISGANVLTF. For the CDR3, the DNA is TGTGCCAGCAGCCAAGAGGGACAGTTGATCTCTGGGGCCAACGTCCTGACTTTC.

This clone occurred a few times. This chain links TRBV2 with TRBJ1-5, with 8 bases aligning to TRBD1. Per the germline V gene, CDR1 is SNHLY and CDR2 is FYNNEI. V dropped 1 base and J dropped 5; count of bases not matched to a gene: 1. The CDR3 is made up of 14 amino acids. The DNA for the CDR3 is TGTGCCAGCAGTGAAGGCAGGGGGCATCAGCCCCAGCATTTT. Encoded protein: CASSEGRGHQPQHF.

The rearrangement uses TRBV5-1 and TRBJ1-2, with D possibly TRBD1 on 6 matching bases. V gave up 2 bases and J gave up 2 bases, with 13 bases separating them. The germline V gene has CDR1 SGHRS and CDR2 YFSETQ. CDR3 length: 15 residues. In DNA, the CDR3 is TGCGCCAGCAGCTTTTTTACCGGACAGAACTATGGCTACACCTTC. This sequence encodes CASSFFTGQNYGYTF. The full variable domain, rest sourced from reference TRBV5-1 and TRBJ1-2, is KAGVTQTPRYLIKTRGQQVTLSCSPISGHRSVSWYQQTPGQGLQFLFEYFSETQRNKGNFPGRFSGRQFSNSRSEMNVSTLELGDSALYLCASSFFTGQNYGYTFGSGTRLTVV.

This clone occurred a few times. The rearrangement uses TRBV7-9 and TRBJ2-2, with 7 bases identical to TRBD1. This CDR3 comprises 16 residues. Trimming took 3 bases from V and 0 from J; bases not matched to a gene: 4. Germline V gene data show CDR1 as SEHNR and CDR2 as FQNEAQ (reference sequence). The CDR3 spells CASSFQGGANTGELFF. DNA for the CDR3: TGTGCCAGCAGCTTTCAAGGGGGCGCGAACACCGGGGAGCTGTTTTTT.

This chain connects TRBV27 to TRBJ1-6, with TRBD1 identical over 8 bases. The length of the CDR3 is 16 residues. Trimming took 5 bases from V and 2 from J; bases not matched to a gene: 5. Germline assignment: CDR1 MNHEY and CDR2 SMNVEV (reference sequence). The DNA of the CDR3 is TGTGCCAGCAGTCCTTCAGGGGGCGCCTATAATTCACCCCTCCACTTT. This codes for CASSPSGGAYNSPLHF.

The CDR3 DNA reads as TGTGCCAGCAGTTCACCGGGACAGGGGATCTTATACGAGCAGTACTTC. Amino acid sequence: CASSSPGQGILYEQYF. This chain links TRBV28 with TRBJ2-7; TRBD1 aligns across 10 bases. This CDR3 is 16 amino acids long. Germline V gene lookup returns CDR1 MDHEN and CDR2 SYDVKM. V lost 4 bases to trimming and J lost 4 bases; unmatched junction nucleotides: 10.

This rearrangement joins TRBV7-9 to TRBJ2-5; 8 bases agree with TRBD1. Per the germline V gene, CDR1 is SEHNR and CDR2 is FQNEAQ (reference sequence). This CDR3 is 15 amino acids long. The V segment lost 5 bases and the J segment 3 bases; nucleotides outside the gene matches: 8. The CDR3 loop is CASSNPGQGEETQYF. The CDR3 DNA follows: TGTGCCAGCAGCAACCCCGGACAGGGAGAAGAGACCCAGTACTTC.

The chain recombines TRBV2 with TRBJ1-2; 9 positions match TRBD1. CDR3 size: 12 residues. Germline assignment: CDR1 SNHLY and CDR2 FYNNEI. With V trimmed by 6 bases and J by 8 bases, 4 bases remained unmatched. CDR3 in amino acids: CASRQGARGYTF. The CDR3 DNA reads as TGTGCCAGCAGACAGGGGGCGCGGGGCTACACCTTC.

The chain combines TRBV3-1 (or the pseudogene TRBV3-2) with TRBJ2-3; no firm D call. The germline CDR1 and CDR2 sequences are LGHDT and YNNKEL (reference sequence). V was cut by 0 bases and J by 4 bases, with 5 bases left in between. This CDR3 comprises 13 residues. The chain's CDR3 is CASSQDPPDTQYF. The CDR3, as DNA: TGTGCCAGCAGCCAAGATCCTCCAGATACGCAGTATTTT.

This sequence joins TRBV11-3 and TRBJ2-3; tentatively, D is TRBD1 (5 bases). V was trimmed by 1 base and J by 0 bases, leaving 11 bases between them. Germline CDR1 SGHNT, CDR2 YENEEA. The CDR3 runs to 16 residues. Here the CDR3 reads CASSLGAQGSTDTQYF. The CDR3 DNA reads as TGTGCCAGCAGCTTAGGTGCTCAGGGAAGCACAGATACGCAGTATTTT.

The genes are TRBV7-9 and TRBJ1-1; the match to TRBD1 covers 7 bases. This CDR3 has 15 amino acids. After removal of 3 bases from V and 2 bases from J, the junction contained 6 bases not matched to a gene. Per germline, CDR1 SEHNR and CDR2 FQNEAQ (reference sequence). The CDR3 is CASSLRSGGNTEAFF. The CDR3 nucleotides are TGTGCCAGCAGCTTGCGTTCAGGGGGTAACACTGAAGCTTTCTTT. The full variable domain, completed using reference TRBV7-9 and TRBJ1-1, is DTGVSQNPRHKITKRGQNVTFRCDPISEHNRLYWYRQTLGQGPEFLTYFQNEAQLEKSRLLSDRFSAERPKGSFSTLEIQRTEQGDSAMYLCASSLRSGGNTEAFFGQGTRLTVV.

The gene calls are TRBV5-1 and TRBJ2-1; 7 bases match TRBD1. V lost 3 bases to trimming and J lost 2 bases; unmatched junction nucleotides: 5. CDR1 and CDR2 from the germline V gene are SGHRS and YFSETQ. The length of the CDR3 is 15 residues. CDR3 residues: CASSSGQSPYNEQFF. In DNA, the CDR3 is TGCGCCAGCAGCTCGGGACAGTCCCCCTACAATGAGCAGTTCTTC.

This chain uses TRBV15 with TRBJ1-4; 10 bases fit TRBD1. The length of the CDR3 is 15 residues. Germline values: CDR1 LNHNV, CDR2 YYDKDF (reference sequence). V lost 0 bases to trimming and J lost 8 bases; unmatched junction nucleotides: 3. For the CDR3, the DNA is TGTGCCACCAGCAGAGAATCGACAGGGGGCGAAAAACTGTTTTTT. Amino acid sequence: CATSRESTGGEKLFF.

The CDR3 region has the DNA TGTGCCAGCAGCGCCGGGGGGTACACTGAAGCTTTCTTT. Translated, it gives CASSAGGYTEAFF. The chain employs TRBV9 and TRBJ1-1; tentatively, D is TRBD1 (5 bases). Germline V gives CDR1 SGDLS, CDR2 YYNGEE. This CDR3 is built from 13 residues. V lost 3 bases to trimming and J lost 3 bases, with 9 bases between them.

V and J are TRBV9 and TRBJ1-5, with unresolved D. Trimming took 4 bases from V and 5 from J, leaving 10 bases between them. Germline V lookup: CDR1 SGDLS, CDR2 YYNGEE. The CDR3 is 13 amino acids. The CDR3 region has the DNA TGTGCCAGCAGCCCGACATCCGATCAGCCCCAGCATTTT. Its translation: CASSPTSDQPQHF.

The chain recombines TRBV9 with TRBJ1-2; D is unclear. V was clipped by 0 bases and J by 4 bases, with 13 bases between them. This CDR3 is built from 15 residues. Per the germline V gene, CDR1 is SGDLS and CDR2 is YYNGEE. Here the CDR3 reads CASSVVRLCSYGYTF. CDR3 bases: TGTGCCAGCAGCGTAGTTCGTCTTTGCAGCTATGGCTACACCTTC.